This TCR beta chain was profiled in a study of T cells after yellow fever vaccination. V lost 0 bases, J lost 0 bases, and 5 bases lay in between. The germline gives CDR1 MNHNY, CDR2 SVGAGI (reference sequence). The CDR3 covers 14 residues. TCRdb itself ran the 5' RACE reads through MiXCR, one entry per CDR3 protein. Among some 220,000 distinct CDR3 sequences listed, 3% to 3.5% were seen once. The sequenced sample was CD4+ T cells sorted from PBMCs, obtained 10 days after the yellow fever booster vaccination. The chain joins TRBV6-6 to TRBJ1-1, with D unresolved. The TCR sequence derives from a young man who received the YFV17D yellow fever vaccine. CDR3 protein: CASSYSAVNTEAFF. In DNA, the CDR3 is TGTGCCAGCAGTTACTCGGCGGTGAACACTGAAGCTTTCTTT.